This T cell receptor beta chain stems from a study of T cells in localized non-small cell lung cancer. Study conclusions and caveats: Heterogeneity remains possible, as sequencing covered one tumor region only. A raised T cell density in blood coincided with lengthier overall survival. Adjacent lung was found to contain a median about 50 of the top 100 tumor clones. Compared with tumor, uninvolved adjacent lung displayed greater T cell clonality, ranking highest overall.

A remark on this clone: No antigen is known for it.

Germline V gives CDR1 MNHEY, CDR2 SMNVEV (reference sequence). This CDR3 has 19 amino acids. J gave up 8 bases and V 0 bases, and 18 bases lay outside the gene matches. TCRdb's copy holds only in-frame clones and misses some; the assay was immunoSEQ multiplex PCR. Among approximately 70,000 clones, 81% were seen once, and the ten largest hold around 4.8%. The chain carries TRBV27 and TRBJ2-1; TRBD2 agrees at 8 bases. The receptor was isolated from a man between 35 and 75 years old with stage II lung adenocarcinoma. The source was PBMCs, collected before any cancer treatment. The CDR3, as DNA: TGTGCCAGCAGTTTATCGTGGACTAGCAGCCAAGTCAAGTTTCATGAGCAGTTCTTC. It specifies CASSLSWTSSQVKFHEQFF.